This T cell receptor beta chain was recovered during a study of CD8 T cells in ankylosing spondylitis. The CDR3 spans 12 residues. From germline, CDR1 is SQVTM and CDR2 ANQGSEA. Trimming stripped 0 bases from V and 6 bases from J, with 7 bases between. Study-level findings and limits: Apparently characteristic of ankylosing spondylitis blood was a TCR beta motif (under ten highly homologous variants). Disease-associated clones were reportedly significantly overrepresented in matched ankylosing spondylitis synovial fluid.

Making the TCR beta libraries involved quantitative 5'-RACE with molecular barcodes. In TCRdb, the 5' RACE reads were re-called with MiXCR into one record per CDR3 protein. The sample lists roughly 150,000 distinct CDR3 sequences, around a third occurring once. Notes on this clonotype: Its matching antigen is unknown.

The rearrangement joins TRBV29-1 to TRBJ2-3; a weak D match, TRBD2 (5 bases). The sample comprised synovial fluid, either unsorted or a sorted T cell fraction (not recorded which). The sequence was obtained from a male donor with ankylosing spondylitis. CDR3 residues: CSVEDGGDTQYF. The CDR3 DNA is TGCAGCGTTGAAGATGGCGGGGATACGCAGTATTTT.